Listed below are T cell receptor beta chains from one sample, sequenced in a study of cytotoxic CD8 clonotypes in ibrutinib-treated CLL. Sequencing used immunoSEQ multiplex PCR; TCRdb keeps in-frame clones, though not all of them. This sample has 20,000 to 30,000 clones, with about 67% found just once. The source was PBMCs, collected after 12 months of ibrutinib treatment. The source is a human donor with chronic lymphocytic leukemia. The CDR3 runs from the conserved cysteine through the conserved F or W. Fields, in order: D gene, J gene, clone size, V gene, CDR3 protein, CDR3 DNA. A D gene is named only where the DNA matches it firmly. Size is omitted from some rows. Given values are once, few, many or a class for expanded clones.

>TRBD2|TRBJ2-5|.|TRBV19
CASSIGTSGGAVITQYF
TGTGCCAGTAGTATCGGGACTAGCGGGGGGGCCGTCATAACCCAGTACTTC
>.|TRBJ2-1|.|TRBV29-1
CSVGGTLYNEQFF
TGCAGCGTTGGGGGGACATTGTACAATGAGCAGTTCTTC
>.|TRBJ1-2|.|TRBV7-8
CASSLDGSYGYTF
TGTGCCAGCAGCTTAGATGGCAGCTATGGCTACACCTTC
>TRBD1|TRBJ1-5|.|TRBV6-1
CASSGGQGERQPQHF
TGTGCCAGCAGTGGCGGACAGGGGGAACGTCAGCCCCAGCATTTT
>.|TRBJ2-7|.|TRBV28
CASTLGAGEQYF
TGTGCCAGCACCCTAGGGGCGGGGGAGCAGTACTTC
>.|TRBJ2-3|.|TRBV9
CASSLNTGPDTQYF
TGTGCCAGCAGCCTAAACACAGGGCCAGATACGCAGTATTTT
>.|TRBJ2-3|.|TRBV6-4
CASSVSGKGTDTQYF
TGTGCCAGCAGTGTATCAGGAAAGGGCACAGATACGCAGTATTTT
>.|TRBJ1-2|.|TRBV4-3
CASNPSLGDLYGYTF
TGCGCCAGCAACCCCTCTTTGGGGGACCTCTATGGCTACACCTTC
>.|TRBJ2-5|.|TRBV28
CASRAASLGETQYF
TGTGCCAGCAGGGCGGCCTCACTAGGGGAGACCCAGTACTTC
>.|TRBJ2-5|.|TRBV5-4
CASSWRRGSVQGTQYF
TGTGCCAGCAGCTGGCGACGGGGGAGCGTCCAAGGAACCCAGTACTTC
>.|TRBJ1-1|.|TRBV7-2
CASSLDYRVTEAFF
TGTGCCAGCAGCTTAGATTATCGAGTGACTGAAGCTTTCTTT
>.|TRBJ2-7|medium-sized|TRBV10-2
CASSPRGEQYF
TGCGCCAGCAGTCCAAGGGGGGAGCAGTACTTC
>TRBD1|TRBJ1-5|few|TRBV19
CASSIRAQGYQPQHF
TGTGCCAGTAGTATAAGGGCACAGGGGTATCAGCCCCAGCATTTT
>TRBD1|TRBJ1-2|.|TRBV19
CATLPGQGYGYTF
TGTGCCACGCTACCGGGACAGGGGTACGGCTACACCTTC
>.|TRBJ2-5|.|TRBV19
CASSPHPQETQYF
TGTGCCAGTAGTCCCCACCCTCAAGAGACCCAGTACTTC
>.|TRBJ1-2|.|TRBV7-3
CASSSTGTGGYTF
TGTGCCAGCAGCTCAACAGGAACGGGTGGCTACACCTTC
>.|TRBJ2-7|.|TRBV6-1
CASSEVVANYEQYF
TGTGCCAGCAGTGAAGTTGTAGCGAACTACGAGCAGTACTTC
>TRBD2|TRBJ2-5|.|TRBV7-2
CASSSFGGNQETQYF
TGTGCCAGCAGCTCCTTCGGGGGGAACCAAGAGACCCAGTACTTC
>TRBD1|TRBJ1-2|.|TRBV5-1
CASSLDRGYGYTF
TGCGCCAGCAGCTTAGACAGGGGTTACGGCTACACCTTC
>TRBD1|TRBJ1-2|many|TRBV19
CASSPTPQGALTYGYTF
TGTGCCAGTAGTCCGACCCCCCAGGGGGCGCTGACCTATGGCTACACCTTC
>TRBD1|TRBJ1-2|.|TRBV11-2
CASRRGTEYGYTF
TGTGCCAGCAGGCGCGGGACAGAGTATGGCTACACCTTC
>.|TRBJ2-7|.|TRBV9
CASSPLGAGAEQYF
TGTGCCAGCAGCCCTTTGGGGGCCGGGGCCGAGCAGTACTTC
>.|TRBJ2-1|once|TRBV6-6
CASTLMSLSSYNEQFF
TGTGCCAGCACCTTAATGTCACTAAGCTCCTACAATGAGCAGTTCTTC
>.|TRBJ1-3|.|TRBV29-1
CSVGRSSGNTIYF
TGCAGCGTTGGACGCAGCTCTGGAAACACCATATATTTT
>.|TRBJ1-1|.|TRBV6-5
CASSYRGNTEAFF
TGTGCCAGCAGTTACAGGGGGAACACTGAAGCTTTCTTT
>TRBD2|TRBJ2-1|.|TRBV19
CASRGASGAGEQFF
TGTGCCAGTAGAGGCGCTAGCGGGGCGGGTGAGCAGTTCTTC